This TCR beta chain was recovered during a study of shared clonotypes between healthy human individuals. General study findings and limits: Exclusively blood specimens were collected; tissue repertoires likely differ. Among donors, sharing of clonotypes was expected to be affected by sequencing depth.

There are 18 residues in the CDR3. In germline, CDR1 is MGHDK, CDR2 SYGVNS. Comments on this clone: Its cognate antigen is unknown. Relative to the germline gene, one junction end is altered; a read error may explain this.

Using immunoSEQ multiplex PCR, the repertoire was profiled, and TCRdb retains in-frame clones only, with some absent. This sample has about 450,000 clones; about 76% occur once, and the top ten carry around 14%. The origin of this receptor is a woman aged 40 to 50 in good health. Some clones in this sample may be carry-over from other donors' samples. Sequencing was performed on PBMCs. The rearrangement links TRBV25-1 to TRBJ2-2; 8 bases align to TRBD2. Written as DNA, the CDR3 is TGTGCCAGCAGTGCGGAATTTTTTGACGGGAGGGCTCACCGGGGAGCTGTTTTT. This encodes CASSAEFFDGRAHRGAVF. Supplemented by reference TRBV25-1 and TRBJ2-2, the full variable domain reads EADIYQTPRYLVIGTGKKITLECSQTMGHDKMYWYQQDPGMELHLIHYSYGVNSTEKGDLSSESTVSRIRTEHFPLTLESARPSHTSQYLCASSAEFFDGRAHRGAVFGEGSRLTVL.